This is a list of T cell receptor beta chains from one sample in a study of a mutant IDH1 vaccine in newly diagnosed glioma. Only in-frame clones appear in the TCRdb table, and some are missing; sequencing was by immunoSEQ multiplex PCR. Of about 56,000 clones in the sample, around three quarters are singletons; the top ten hold 5.3%. No antigen has been assigned to these receptors. This material consisted of PBMCs, taken from a glioma patient whose treatment included an IDH1 peptide vaccine. These receptors all stem from a man in his forties or fifties with glioma. Each CDR3 is given with its conserved first and last residue. The D gene is left open where the match is weak. The size entry is marked missing in some rows and otherwise reads once, few, many or a size class.

V	length	size	D	J	CDR3	DNA
TRBV30	13	-	-	TRBJ1-5	CAWSGTPNQPQHF	TGTGCCTGGAGTGGGACACCTAATCAGCCCCAGCATTTT
TRBV2	14	-	TRBD1	TRBJ1-1	CASRADRENTEAFF	TGTGCCAGCAGGGCCGACAGGGAGAACACTGAAGCTTTCTTT
TRBV6-6	16	-	TRBD1	TRBJ2-3	CASRGSGTGHTDTQYF	TGTGCCAGCAGGGGATCGGGGACAGGGCATACAGATACGCAGTATTTT
TRBV9	15	-	-	TRBJ1-2	CASSVGQATNYGYTF	TGTGCCAGCAGCGTAGGACAGGCAACAAACTATGGCTACACCTTC
TRBV7-9	16	once	-	TRBJ2-2	CASSYGRGGNTGELFF	TGTGCCAGCAGCTATGGCAGGGGGGGAAACACCGGGGAGCTGTTTTTT
TRBV27	14	-	-	TRBJ1-1	CASSYSQGNTEAFF	TGTGCCAGCAGTTACTCACAGGGGAACACTGAAGCTTTCTTT
TRBV7-9	12	-	-	TRBJ2-3	CASSPLADTQYF	TGTGCCAGCAGCCCCCTGGCAGATACGCAGTATTTT
TRBV7-8	15	-	-	TRBJ1-5	CASSLDSTADQPQHF	TGTGCCAGCAGCTTAGATTCGACAGCAGATCAGCCCCAGCATTTT
TRBV6-5	15	-	-	TRBJ2-7	CASSPRGSRIYEQYF	TGTGCCAGCAGTCCGCGGGGCAGCAGAATCTACGAGCAGTACTTC
TRBV27	15	-	TRBD1	TRBJ1-4	CASSLYGQGHEKLFF	TGTGCCAGCAGTTTATACGGACAGGGGCATGAAAAACTGTTTTTT
TRBV29-1	14	-	-	TRBJ2-7	CSVEEDSRSYEQYF	TGCAGCGTTGAAGAGGATAGCAGGTCCTACGAGCAGTACTTC
TRBV6-5	14	-	TRBD1	TRBJ1-2	CASSYSRDSYGYTF	TGTGCCAGCAGTTACTCGAGGGACAGTTATGGCTACACCTTC
TRBV7-8	14	-	TRBD2	TRBJ2-7	CASRPGGGHYEQYF	TGTGCCAGCAGGCCCGGGGGGGGACACTACGAGCAGTACTTC
TRBV9	16	-	TRBD2	TRBJ2-7	CASSVEVLAGGHEQYF	TGTGCCAGCAGCGTAGAGGTACTAGCGGGGGGCCACGAGCAGTACTTC
TRBV4-1	15	once	TRBD1	TRBJ2-7	CASSQPGTGAYEQYF	TGCGCCAGCAGCCAACCCGGGACAGGGGCTTACGAGCAGTACTTC
TRBV11-2	16	-	TRBD1	TRBJ1-4	CASRISGQTTNEKLFF	TGTGCCAGCAGGATTTCGGGACAGACAACTAATGAAAAACTGTTTTTT
TRBV9	15	-	-	TRBJ2-1	CASSVGTLEGNEQFF	TGTGCCAGCAGCGTAGGGACTCTAGAGGGCAATGAGCAGTTCTTC
TRBV30	13	-	-	TRBJ1-4	CAWRVRGAGKLFF	TGTGCCTGGCGGGTGAGGGGCGCGGGGAAACTGTTTTTT
TRBV29-1	13	few	TRBD1	TRBJ1-4	CSVGRDRNEKLFF	TGCAGCGTTGGCCGGGACAGGAATGAAAAACTGTTTTTT
TRBV7-9	17	-	-	TRBJ1-4	CASSPGDRGRTNEKLFF	TGTGCCAGCAGCCCGGGAGACAGAGGGAGGACTAATGAAAAACTGTTTTTT
TRBV9	15	once	TRBD1	TRBJ2-5	CASSVEGAVSETQYF	TGTGCCAGCAGCGTCGAGGGGGCAGTTTCAGAGACCCAGTACTTC